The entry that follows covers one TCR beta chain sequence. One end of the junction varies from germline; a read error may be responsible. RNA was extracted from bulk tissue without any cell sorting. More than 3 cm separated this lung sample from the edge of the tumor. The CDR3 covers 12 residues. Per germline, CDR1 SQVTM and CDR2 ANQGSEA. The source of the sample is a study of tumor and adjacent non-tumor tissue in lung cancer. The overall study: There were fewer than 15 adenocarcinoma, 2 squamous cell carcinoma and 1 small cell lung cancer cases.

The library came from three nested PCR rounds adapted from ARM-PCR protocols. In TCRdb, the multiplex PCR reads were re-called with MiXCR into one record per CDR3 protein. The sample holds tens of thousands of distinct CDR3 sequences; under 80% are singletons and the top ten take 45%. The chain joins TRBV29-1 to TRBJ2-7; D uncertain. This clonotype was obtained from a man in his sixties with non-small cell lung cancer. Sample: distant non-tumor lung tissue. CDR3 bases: TGCACCGTTGGAGATACCTCCTACGAGCAATACTTC. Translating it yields CTVGDTSYEQYF.